This entry features one TCR beta chain sequence. No antigen is known for it. The data belong to a study of cytomegalovirus exposure and HLA in healthy donors. The V end was cut by 0 bases, the J end by 2 bases, with 9 bases between. The length of the CDR3 is 16 residues. Germline loops: CDR1 SGDLS, CDR2 YYNGEE. Primers for the PCR totalled 60 Vbeta and 13 Jbeta. Some clones are missing from TCRdb's copy, which holds only in-frame ones; the method was immunoSEQ multiplex PCR. The table gives about 100,000 clones; the top ten clones make up just over 5.5% of it. Broader study findings: For most TCR sequences rarity was the rule, although some public TCRs occurred in many donors. Investigators reported 150 to 200 TCR beta chains as tied to cytomegalovirus.

Sequencing input: PBMCs. The sequence derives from a girl aged 10-17 years in good health and CMV-seropositive. The chain uses TRBV9 and TRBJ2-6; D remains ambiguous. The CDR3 coding sequence is TGTGCCAGCAGCGTAGCTACTAACCCTGGGGCCAACGTCCTGACTTTC. Translated, it gives CASSVATNPGANVLTF.